Listed below are T cell receptor beta chains from one sample, sequenced in a study of spatial heterogeneity in lung cancer. TCRdb independently ran MiXCR on the 5' RACE reads; one entry per CDR3 protein. Of around 60,000 distinct CDR3 sequences in the sample, 7.5% to 9% were seen once. This specimen was PBMCs, taken at surgery. The receptors were gathered from a female donor with early-stage non-small cell lung cancer. The CDR3 runs from the conserved cysteine through the conserved F or W. A D gene is named only where the DNA matches it firmly. Size is stated for part of the rows, as once, few or many counts, or as a class when the clone is expanded.

j_call,d_call,clone_size,v_call,cdr3_aa,cdr3_nt
TRBJ1-1,NA,many,TRBV7-9,CASSFGVTEAFF,TGTGCCAGCAGCTTCGGGGTCACTGAAGCTTTCTTT
TRBJ2-7,TRBD2,few,TRBV20-1,CSARDIAGVAYEQYF,TGCAGTGCTAGAGATATAGCGGGAGTTGCCTACGAGCAGTACTTC
TRBJ1-5,TRBD1,few,TRBV7-2,CASSYNRGNQPQHF,TGTGCCAGCAGTTACAACAGGGGGAATCAGCCCCAGCATTTT
TRBJ2-7,NA,many,TRBV28,CASSAREQYF,TGTGCCAGCAGTGCCCGGGAGCAGTACTTC
TRBJ1-5,NA,few,TRBV12-3/TRBV12-4,CASSWAGNQPQHF,TGTGCCAGCAGTTGGGCGGGGAATCAGCCCCAGCATTTT
TRBJ2-1,NA,NA,TRBV9,CASSVEGEQFF,TGTGCCAGCAGCGTAGAGGGTGAGCAGTTCTTC
TRBJ1-2,NA,NA,TRBV2,CASSVTAGAGYTF,TGTGCCAGCAGTGTAACGGCGGGCGCTGGCTACACCTTC
TRBJ2-2,NA,few,TRBV21-1,CASRKMGRASTGELFF,TGTGCCAGCAGAAAAATGGGCAGGGCATCCACCGGGGAGCTGTTTTTT
TRBJ2-3,NA,NA,TRBV5-4,CASSLDRLTQYF,TGTGCCAGCAGCCTCGACAGACTTACGCAGTATTTT
TRBJ2-3,TRBD1,few,TRBV20-1,CSARGPNTDTQYF,TGCAGTGCGAGGGGGCCGAATACAGATACGCAGTATTTT
TRBJ1-1,TRBD1,many,TRBV7-3,CASSLKGQAEFAAFF,TGTGCCAGCAGCTTAAAGGGACAGGCTGAGTTTGCGGCTTTCTTT
TRBJ2-1,NA,few,TRBV11-1,CASSLSLAKDEQFF,TGTGCCAGCAGCTTGTCACTAGCTAAGGATGAGCAGTTCTTC
TRBJ2-2,TRBD1,few,TRBV5-1,CASSLEGQPQTGELFF,TGCGCCAGCAGCTTGGAGGGACAGCCGCAGACCGGGGAGCTGTTTTTT
TRBJ2-3,NA,many,TRBV29-1,CSVEEVVPDTQYF,TGCAGCGTTGAAGAGGTTGTACCAGATACGCAGTATTTT
TRBJ1-5,TRBD1,hyperexpanded,TRBV19,CASSIRTGLSQPQHF,TGTGCCAGTAGTATCCGGACAGGTCTAAGCCAGCCCCAGCATTTT
TRBJ2-3,NA,many,TRBV15,CATSSPYSFSGSTDTQYF,TGTGCCACCAGCAGTCCCTACTCCTTCTCGGGGAGCACAGATACGCAGTATTTT